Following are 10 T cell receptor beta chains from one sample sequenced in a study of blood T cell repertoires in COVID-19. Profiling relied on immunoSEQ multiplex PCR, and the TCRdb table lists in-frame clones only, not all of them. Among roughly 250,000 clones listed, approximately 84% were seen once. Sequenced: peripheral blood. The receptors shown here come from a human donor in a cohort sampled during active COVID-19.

CDR3 residues: CASIQAGGLVNEQFF. In DNA form, the CDR3 reads TGTGCCAGCATACAGGCGGGGGGGCTTGTCAATGAGCAGTTCTTC. This rearrangement joins TRBV19 to TRBJ2-1; the match to TRBD2 covers 9 bases. This CDR3 is 15 amino acids long. J was trimmed by 6 bases and V by 9 bases; bases with no gene match: 12. CDR1 and CDR2 from the germline V gene are LNHDA and SQIVND (reference sequence). The whole variable domain, filled in from reference TRBV19 and TRBJ2-1, reads DGGITQSPKYLFRKEGQNVTLSCEQNLNHDAMYWYRQDPGQGLRLIYYSQIVNDFQKGDIAEGYSVSREKKESFPLTVTSAQKNPTAFYLCASIQAGGLVNEQFFGPGTRLTVL.

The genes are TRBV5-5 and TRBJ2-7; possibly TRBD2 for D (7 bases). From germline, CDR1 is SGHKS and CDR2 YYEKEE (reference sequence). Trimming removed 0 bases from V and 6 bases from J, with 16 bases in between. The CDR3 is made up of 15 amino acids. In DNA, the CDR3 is TGTGCCAGCAGCTTGGAAGGGGGGGCGGCAGGCGAGCAGTACTTC. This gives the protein CASSLEGGAAGEQYF.

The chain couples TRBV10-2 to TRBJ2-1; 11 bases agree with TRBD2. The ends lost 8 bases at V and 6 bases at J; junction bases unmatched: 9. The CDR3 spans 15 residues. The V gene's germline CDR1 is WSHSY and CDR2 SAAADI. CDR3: CASRPGLAGGNEQFF. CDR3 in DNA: TGCGCCAGCCGACCAGGACTAGCGGGCGGCAATGAGCAGTTCTTC.

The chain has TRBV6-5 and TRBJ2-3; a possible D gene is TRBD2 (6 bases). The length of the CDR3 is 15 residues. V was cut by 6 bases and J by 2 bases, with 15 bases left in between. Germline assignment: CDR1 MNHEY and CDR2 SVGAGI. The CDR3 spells CASRLDGGATDTQYF. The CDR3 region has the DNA TGTGCCAGCAGACTAGACGGGGGAGCCACAGATACGCAGTATTTT.

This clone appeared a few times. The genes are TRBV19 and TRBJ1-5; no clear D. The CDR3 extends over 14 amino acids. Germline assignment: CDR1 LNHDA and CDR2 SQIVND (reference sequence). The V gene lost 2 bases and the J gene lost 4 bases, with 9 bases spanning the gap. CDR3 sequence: CASSIRRRNQPQHF. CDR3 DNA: TGTGCCAGTAGTATACGGCGGAGAAATCAGCCCCAGCATTTT.

The CDR3 loop is CASTRGGADTQYF. The CDR3 bases are TGTGCCAGTACCCGGGGGGGCGCAGATACGCAGTATTTT. The chain recombines TRBV19 with TRBJ2-3; 8 nucleotides line up with TRBD2. The CDR3 consists of 13 residues. From germline, CDR1 is LNHDA and CDR2 SQIVND (reference sequence). V lost 7 bases to trimming and J lost 4 bases; unmatched junction nucleotides: 4.

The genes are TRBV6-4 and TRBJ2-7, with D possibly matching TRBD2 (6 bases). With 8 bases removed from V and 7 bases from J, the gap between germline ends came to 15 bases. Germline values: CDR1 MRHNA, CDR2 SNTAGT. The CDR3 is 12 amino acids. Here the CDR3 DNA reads TGTGCCAGCGCAGGAGGGCCGGTTGAGCAGTACTTC. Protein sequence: CASAGGPVEQYF.

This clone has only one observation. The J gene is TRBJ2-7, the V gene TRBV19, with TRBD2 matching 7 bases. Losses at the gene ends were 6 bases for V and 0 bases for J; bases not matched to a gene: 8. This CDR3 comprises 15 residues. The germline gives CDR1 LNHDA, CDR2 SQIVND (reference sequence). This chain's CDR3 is CASSPAAGISYEQYF. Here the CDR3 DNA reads TGTGCCAGTAGCCCAGCAGCGGGGATCTCCTACGAGCAGTACTTC.

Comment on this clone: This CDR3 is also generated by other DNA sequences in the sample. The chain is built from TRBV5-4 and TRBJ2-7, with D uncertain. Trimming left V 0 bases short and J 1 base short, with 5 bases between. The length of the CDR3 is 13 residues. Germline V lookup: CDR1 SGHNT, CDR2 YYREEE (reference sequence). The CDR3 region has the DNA TGTGCCAGCAGCTTGGGTTCATCCTACGAGCAGTACTTC. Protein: CASSLGSSYEQYF.

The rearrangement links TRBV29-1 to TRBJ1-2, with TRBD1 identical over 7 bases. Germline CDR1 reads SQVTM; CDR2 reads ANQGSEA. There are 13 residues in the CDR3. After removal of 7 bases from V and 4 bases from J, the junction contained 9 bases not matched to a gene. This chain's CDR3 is CSARKTGSYGYTF. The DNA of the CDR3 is TGCAGCGCACGAAAGACAGGGTCCTATGGCTACACCTTC. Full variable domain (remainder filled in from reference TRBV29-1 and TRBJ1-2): SAVISQKPSRDICQRGTSLTIQCQVDSQVTMMFWYRQQPGQSLTLIATANQGSEATYESGFVIDKFPISRPNLTFSTLTVSNMSPEDSSIYLCSARKTGSYGYTFGSGTRLTVV.